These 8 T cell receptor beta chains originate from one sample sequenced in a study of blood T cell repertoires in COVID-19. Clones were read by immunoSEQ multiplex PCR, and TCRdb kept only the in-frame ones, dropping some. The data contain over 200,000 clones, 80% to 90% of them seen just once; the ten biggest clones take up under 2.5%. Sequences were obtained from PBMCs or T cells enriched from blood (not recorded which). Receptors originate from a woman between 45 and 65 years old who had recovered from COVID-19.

As DNA, the CDR3 is TGTGCCAGCAGTGAATATTCTAGCGGGTCTGGGTACGGGGAGCTGTTTTTT. Protein sequence: CASSEYSSGSGYGELFF. This chain connects TRBV25-1 to TRBJ2-2; 8 nucleotides agree with TRBD2. The junction had 10 bases not matched to a gene; V was cut back by 0 bases and J by 7 bases. This CDR3 spans 17 amino acids. In germline, CDR1 is MGHDK, CDR2 SYGVNS.

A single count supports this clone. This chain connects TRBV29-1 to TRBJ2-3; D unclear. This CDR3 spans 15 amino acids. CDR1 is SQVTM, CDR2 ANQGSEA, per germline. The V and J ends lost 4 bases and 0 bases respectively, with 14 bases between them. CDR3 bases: TGCAGCGTTGCCGCAGGCTTTGACAGCACAGATACGCAGTATTTT. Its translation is CSVAAGFDSTDTQYF.

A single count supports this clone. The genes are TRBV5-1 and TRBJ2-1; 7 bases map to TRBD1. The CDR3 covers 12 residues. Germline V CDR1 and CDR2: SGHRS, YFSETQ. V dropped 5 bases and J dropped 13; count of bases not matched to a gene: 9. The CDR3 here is CASSQTGRDQFF. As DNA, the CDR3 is TGCGCCAGCAGTCAGACAGGGCGCGATCAGTTCTTC.

The CDR3 protein is CASGLYGGGTEAFF. The DNA for the CDR3 is TGTGCTAGTGGTTTGTACGGGGGTGGCACTGAAGCTTTCTTT. V usage is TRBV12-5 and J usage is TRBJ1-1; possible D gene TRBD1, 5 bases. The CDR3 consists of 14 residues. Germline CDR1 reads LGHNT; CDR2 reads FRNRAP. Trimming removed 2 bases at V and 4 bases at J, with 11 bases between.

CDR3 residues: CASSEDRGSNQPQHF. Written as DNA, the CDR3 is TGTGCCAGCTCAGAGGACAGGGGAAGCAATCAGCCCCAGCATTTT. The chain employs TRBV18 and TRBJ1-5, with 9 bases fitting TRBD1. The CDR3 consists of 15 residues. The junction had 3 bases not matched to a gene; V was cut back by 5 bases and J by 1 base. Germline V gives CDR1 KGHSH, CDR2 LQKENI.

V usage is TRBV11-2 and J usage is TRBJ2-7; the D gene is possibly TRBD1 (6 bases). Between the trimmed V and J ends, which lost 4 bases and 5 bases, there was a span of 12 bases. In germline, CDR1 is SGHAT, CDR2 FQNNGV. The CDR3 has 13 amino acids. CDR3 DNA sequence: TGTGCCAGCAGCTGGGGCAGGGGAAACGAGCAGTACTTC. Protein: CASSWGRGNEQYF.

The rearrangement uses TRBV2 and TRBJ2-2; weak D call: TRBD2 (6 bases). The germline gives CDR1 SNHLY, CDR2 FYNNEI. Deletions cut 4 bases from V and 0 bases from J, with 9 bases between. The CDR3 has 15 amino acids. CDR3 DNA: TGTGCCAGCAGTGGGCTAGCGACGAACACCGGGGAGCTGTTTTTT. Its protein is CASSGLATNTGELFF.

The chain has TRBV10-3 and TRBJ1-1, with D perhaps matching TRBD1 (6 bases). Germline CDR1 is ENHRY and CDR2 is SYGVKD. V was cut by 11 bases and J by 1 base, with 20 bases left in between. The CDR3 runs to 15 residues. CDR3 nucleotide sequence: TGTGCCCCTAAAGGTCCGGGACACCAGAACACTGAAGCTTTCTTT. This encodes CAPKGPGHQNTEAFF.